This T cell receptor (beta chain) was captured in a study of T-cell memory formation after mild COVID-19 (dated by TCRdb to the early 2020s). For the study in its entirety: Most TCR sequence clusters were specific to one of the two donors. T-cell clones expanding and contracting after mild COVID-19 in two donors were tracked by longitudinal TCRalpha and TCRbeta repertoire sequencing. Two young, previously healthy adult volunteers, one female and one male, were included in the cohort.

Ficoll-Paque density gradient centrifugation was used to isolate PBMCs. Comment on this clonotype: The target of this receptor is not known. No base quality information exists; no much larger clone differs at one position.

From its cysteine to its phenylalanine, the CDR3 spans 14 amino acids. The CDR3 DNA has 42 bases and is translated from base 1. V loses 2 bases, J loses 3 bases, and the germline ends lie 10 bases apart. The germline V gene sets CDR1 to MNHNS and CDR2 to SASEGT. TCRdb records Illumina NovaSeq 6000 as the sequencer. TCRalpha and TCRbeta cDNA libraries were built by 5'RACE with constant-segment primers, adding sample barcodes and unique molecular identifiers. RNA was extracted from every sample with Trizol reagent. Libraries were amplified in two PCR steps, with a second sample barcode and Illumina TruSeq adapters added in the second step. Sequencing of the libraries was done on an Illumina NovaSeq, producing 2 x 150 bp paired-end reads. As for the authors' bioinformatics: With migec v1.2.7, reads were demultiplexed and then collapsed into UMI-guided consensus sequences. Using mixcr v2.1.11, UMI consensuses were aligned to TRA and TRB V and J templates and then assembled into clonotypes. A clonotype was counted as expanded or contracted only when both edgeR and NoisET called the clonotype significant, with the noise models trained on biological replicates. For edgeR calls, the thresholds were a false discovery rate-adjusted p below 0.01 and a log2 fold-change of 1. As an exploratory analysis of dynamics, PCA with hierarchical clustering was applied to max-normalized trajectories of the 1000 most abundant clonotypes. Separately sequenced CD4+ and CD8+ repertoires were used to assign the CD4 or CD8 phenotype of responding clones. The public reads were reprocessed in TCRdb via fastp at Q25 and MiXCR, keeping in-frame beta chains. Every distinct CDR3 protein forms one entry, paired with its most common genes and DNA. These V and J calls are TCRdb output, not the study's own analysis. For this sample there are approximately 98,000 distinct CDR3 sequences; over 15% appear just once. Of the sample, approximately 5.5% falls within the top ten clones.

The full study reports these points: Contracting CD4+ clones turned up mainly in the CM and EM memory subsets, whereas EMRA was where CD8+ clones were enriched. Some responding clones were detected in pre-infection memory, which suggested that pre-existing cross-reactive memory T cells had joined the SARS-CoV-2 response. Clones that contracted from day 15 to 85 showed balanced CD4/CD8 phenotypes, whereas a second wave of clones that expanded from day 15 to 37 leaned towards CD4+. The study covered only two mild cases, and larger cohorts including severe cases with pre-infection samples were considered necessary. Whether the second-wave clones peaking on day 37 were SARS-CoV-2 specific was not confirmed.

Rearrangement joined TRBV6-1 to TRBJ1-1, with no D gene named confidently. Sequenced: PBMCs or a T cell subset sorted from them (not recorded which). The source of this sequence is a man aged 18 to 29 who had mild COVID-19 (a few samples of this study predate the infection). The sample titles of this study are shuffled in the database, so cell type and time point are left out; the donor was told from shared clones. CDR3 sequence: CASSEQQVYTEAFF. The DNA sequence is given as TGTGCCAGCAGTGAACAGCAGGTGTACACTGAAGCTTTCTTT.